This TCR beta chain was sequenced during a study of spatial heterogeneity in lung cancer. Time point here: sample taken at primary tumor resection. Extraction of whole RNA from tumor, nontumor lung or frozen PBMC preceded unsorted sequencing. A unique molecular identifier was carried by every single TCR cDNA molecule. Using its own MiXCR run on the 5' RACE reads, TCRdb lists one record per CDR3 protein. The sample includes under 450 distinct CDR3 sequences, 20% to 25% seen only once; the top ten take roughly 23%. The V gene lost 8 bases and the J gene lost 4 bases, with 14 bases spanning the gap. CDR3 size: 13 residues. The germline CDR1 and CDR2 sequences are SNHLY and FYNNEI.

Sequenced here: normal lung tissue next to the tumor, sampled at surgery. The clonotype was recovered from a male donor with early-stage non-small cell lung cancer. The genes are TRBV2 and TRBJ2-5; tentatively, D is TRBD2 (5 bases). The CDR3 bases are TGTGCCAGCCGATGGACTGGACCAGAGACCCAGTACTTC. This encodes CASRWTGPETQYF.